Sequencing of this T cell receptor beta chain was carried out in a study of response to subunit inactivated influenza vaccine. Study-wide results and caveats: Seasonal influenza vaccination, on each occasion, was suggested by the authors to recruit few new T cells.

MiXCR was run by TCRdb on the RT-PCR reads, yielding one entry per CDR3 protein. Among about 530,000 distinct CDR3 sequences listed, about an eighth were seen once. The length of the CDR3 is 12 residues. This clonotype was seen many times. Antigen unknown. Relative to the germline gene, one junction end is altered; a read error may explain this. The starting material was PBMCs from blood, obtained on the day of vaccination. The sequence was collected from a man in his forties or fifties who received an inactivated influenza vaccine. The gene calls are TRBV12-3 or TRBV12-4 and TRBJ2-7; 7 bases match TRBD1. The CDR3, as DNA: TGTGCCAGCAGTCTTCCGACAGGGCCCCGTTTCTTC. Protein sequence: CASSLPTGPRFF.